This TCR beta chain was found in a study of early T cells in non-severe SARS-CoV-2 infection. Study information: The input, bulk RNA from unsorted whole blood, was sequenced, and chains were unpaired.

The TCR library protocol attached unique molecular identifiers to the individual cDNA molecules. TCRdb fed the 5' RACE reads into MiXCR, producing one record per CDR3 protein. This sample has under 30,000 distinct CDR3 sequences, with 4% to 5.5% found just once. Between the trimmed V and J ends, which lost 5 bases and 2 bases, there was a span of 9 bases. This CDR3 has 13 amino acids. This clonotype was seen repeatedly, ten times or more. J is TRBJ1-1 and V is TRBV12-3 or TRBV12-4; D unresolved. Sequenced sample: whole blood. The origin of this receptor is an adult who was a healthcare worker with PCR-confirmed SARS-CoV-2 infection or an uninfected control (not recorded which). CDR3 protein: CASSVTVNTEAFF. CDR3 DNA sequence: TGTGCCAGCAGTGTTACAGTAAACACTGAAGCTTTCTTT.